This entry lists 28 T cell receptor beta chains sequenced from one sample in a study of T cell clonotyping in hematopoietic cell transplantation. Clones were read by immunoSEQ multiplex PCR, and TCRdb kept only the in-frame ones, dropping some. The top ten hold under 6.5% of the sample, which has approximately 46,000 clones, about nine tenths seen once. Regarding time point: recipient sample about 28 days before transplant, after cytoreduction. Specimen: peripheral blood mononuclear cells, collected before stem cell transplant. The receptors here all came from a man between 60 and 70 years old with biphenotypic leukemia. Some clones in this sample may be carry-over from other donors' samples.

The V call is TRBV4-3, the J call TRBJ2-2; TRBD2 is a possible D gene (5 bases). Trimming left V 0 bases short and J 5 bases short, with 10 bases between. This CDR3 is built from 15 residues. Per germline, CDR1 LGHNA and CDR2 YSLEER. CDR3 region: CASSQDLGSTGELFF. CDR3 in DNA: TGCGCCAGCAGCCAAGATCTAGGGAGTACCGGGGAGCTGTTTTTT.

The chain employs TRBV5-4 and TRBJ1-2, with 9 bases identical to TRBD1. The CDR3 totals 16 residues. Germline CDR1 and CDR2: SGHNT and YYREEE (reference sequence). With 4 bases clipped from V and 5 bases from J, the junction kept 12 bases outside the gene matches. CDR3 bases: TGTGCCAGCAGCCCCGAAAGAACAGGGACAGGGTATGGCTACACCTTC. Translating it yields CASSPERTGTGYGYTF. Together with reference TRBV5-4 and TRBJ1-2, the CDR3 gives the full variable domain: ETGVTQSPTHLIKTRGQQVTLRCSSQSGHNTVSWYQQALGQGPQFIFQYYREEENGRGNFPPRFSGLQFPNYSSELNVNALELDDSALYLCASSPERTGTGYGYTFGSGTRLTVV.

This chain joins TRBV20-1 and TRBJ2-5; no clear D. The CDR3 sequence is 11 residues long. The ends were cut back, 6 bases at V and 0 bases at J, with 5 bases in the middle. Germline CDR1 reads DFQATT; CDR2 reads SNEGSKA (reference sequence). CDR3 in DNA: TGCAGTGCGGAGCACCAAGAGACCCAGTACTTC. Translated: CSAEHQETQYF.

This chain links TRBV27 with TRBJ2-7; 8 nucleotides match TRBD2. Losses at the gene ends were 5 bases for V and 4 bases for J; bases not matched to a gene: 4. CDR3 length: 13 amino acids. In germline, CDR1 is MNHEY, CDR2 SMNVEV (reference sequence). The CDR3 sequence is CASSARGGYEQYF. In DNA, the CDR3 is TGTGCCAGCAGTGCCCGCGGGGGGTACGAGCAGTACTTC.

This clone was detected once. This rearrangement joins TRBV19 to TRBJ1-1; 9 positions match TRBD1. Trimming took 1 base from V and 4 from J; bases not matched to a gene: 10. Germline-derived CDR1 and CDR2 are LNHDA and SQIVND (reference sequence). The CDR3 has 17 residues. The CDR3 reads CASSIGATGGAGTEAFF. The CDR3 nucleotides are TGTGCCAGTAGTATAGGAGCTACAGGGGGCGCGGGCACTGAAGCTTTCTTT.

This chain links TRBV19 with TRBJ1-2, with a possible D match to TRBD1 (6 bases). The CDR3 has 14 amino acids. Trimming pared 4 bases from V and 8 bases from J, leaving 17 bases between. Germline loops: CDR1 LNHDA, CDR2 SQIVND (reference sequence). CDR3: CASSTARGSLGYTF. The CDR3 nucleotides are TGTGCCAGTAGTACGGCCAGGGGAAGCCTAGGCTACACCTTC.

This clone was observed a single time. The chain combines TRBV30 with TRBJ2-5; the D gene is possibly TRBD2 (5 bases). V shed 8 bases and J shed 5 bases, with 18 bases lying between them. The germline gives CDR1 GTSNPN, CDR2 SVGIG (reference sequence). This CDR3 has 13 amino acids. The CDR3 here is CALETGWRETQYF. The CDR3 DNA is TGTGCCCTGGAGACCGGATGGAGGGAGACCCAGTACTTC.

In DNA, the CDR3 is TGTGCCAGCAGCAGACAGATGAACACTGAAGCTTTCTTT. This gives the protein CASSRQMNTEAFF. The chain carries TRBV28 and TRBJ1-1; D is perhaps TRBD1 (5 bases). CDR1 MDHEN and CDR2 SYDVKM come from the germline V gene. This CDR3 has 13 amino acids. Deletions cut 6 bases from V and 0 bases from J, with 8 bases between. The entire variable domain, with the rest obtained from reference TRBV28 and TRBJ1-1, is as follows: DVKVTQSSRYLVKRTGEKVFLECVQDMDHENMFWYRQDPGLGLRLIYFSYDVKMKEKGDIPEGYSVSREKKERFSLILESASTNQTSMYLCASSRQMNTEAFFGQGTRLTVV.

The genes are TRBV19 and TRBJ2-5; D unresolved. The V gene's germline CDR1 is LNHDA and CDR2 SQIVND (reference sequence). The CDR3 contains 11 residues. The V end was cut by 0 bases, the J end by 5 bases, with 1 base between. CDR3 amino acids: CASSIDETQYF. In nucleotides, the CDR3 is TGTGCCAGTAGTATAGACGAGACCCAGTACTTC.

CDR3 bases: TGTGCCAGCAGTTCAGGGAGGGATCGCGGCTACACCTTC. This codes for CASSSGRDRGYTF. V usage is TRBV28 and J usage is TRBJ1-2; possible D gene TRBD1, 5 bases. From germline, CDR1 is MDHEN and CDR2 SYDVKM. The CDR3 loop spans 13 amino acids. V shed 4 bases and J shed 8 bases, with 14 bases lying between them.

The chain uses TRBV5-1 and TRBJ2-1, with D unresolved. The germline V gene has CDR1 SGHRS and CDR2 YFSETQ. There are 14 residues in the CDR3. V gave up 5 bases and J gave up 4 bases, with 13 bases separating them. The DNA of the CDR3 is TGCGCCAGCAGACCCGGCATCGGGTACAATGAGCAGTTCTTC. Translating it yields CASRPGIGYNEQFF. The whole variable domain, remainder taken from reference TRBV5-1 and TRBJ2-1, is KAGVTQTPRYLIKTRGQQVTLSCSPISGHRSVSWYQQTPGQGLQFLFEYFSETQRNKGNFPGRFSGRQFSNSRSEMNVSTLELGDSALYLCASRPGIGYNEQFFGPGTRLTVL.

The chain uses TRBV7-2 and TRBJ2-7; possible D gene TRBD2, 7 bases. This CDR3 contains 14 residues. With 5 bases removed from V and 7 bases from J, the gap between germline ends came to 18 bases. CDR1 and CDR2 (germline): SGHTA, FQGNSA. CDR3 bases: TGTGCCAGCAGCCCCCGGTCGGGGGGCGGGGAGCAGTACTTC. Residues: CASSPRSGGGEQYF.

The chain recombines TRBV9 with TRBJ2-3, with D possibly TRBD2 on 6 matching bases. Germline-derived CDR1 and CDR2 are SGDLS and YYNGEE. Deletions cut 2 bases from V and 4 bases from J, with 14 bases between. The CDR3 sequence is 15 residues long. CDR3 sequence reads: CASSVYGSAPDTQYF. CDR3 in DNA: TGTGCCAGCAGCGTTTACGGGAGCGCCCCAGATACGCAGTATTTT.

This chain uses TRBV19 with TRBJ2-1, with D perhaps TRBD2 (5 bases). Germline V gives CDR1 LNHDA, CDR2 SQIVND (reference sequence). The CDR3 is 15 residues long. V was shortened by 1 base and J by 6 bases, with 13 bases between the two germline ends. The CDR3 nucleotides are TGTGCCAGTAGTATAGGGGGTGGAGGACGCAATGAGCAGTTCTTC. It is translated as CASSIGGGGRNEQFF.

The sample holds one count of this clone. The chain combines TRBV28 with TRBJ1-5; weak D call: TRBD1 (5 bases). V was cut by 3 bases and J by 15 bases, with 15 bases left in between. Per the germline V gene, CDR1 is MDHEN and CDR2 is SYDVKM. This CDR3 contains 12 residues. CDR3 DNA sequence: TGTGCCAGCAGTTTCAACAGGCTTCTTGGGCATTTT. It yields the protein CASSFNRLLGHF. Full variable domain (missing parts from reference TRBV28 and TRBJ1-5): DVKVTQSSRYLVKRTGEKVFLECVQDMDHENMFWYRQDPGLGLRLIYFSYDVKMKEKGDIPEGYSVSREKKERFSLILESASTNQTSMYLCASSFNRLLGHFGDGTRLSIL.

The chain employs TRBV28 and TRBJ1-2; D is undetermined. The germline V gene encodes CDR1 MDHEN and CDR2 SYDVKM. Trimming took 6 bases from V and 8 from J, leaving 16 bases between them. CDR3 length equals 13 residues. CDR3 bases: TGTGCCAGCAGCCGCCTGGGCCCCTCGGGCTACACCTTC. Translating gives CASSRLGPSGYTF.

The chain carries TRBV4-2 and TRBJ1-2, with no clear D. The germline V gene encodes CDR1 LGHNA and CDR2 YNFKEQ. V was clipped by 0 bases and J by 9 bases, with 14 bases between them. The CDR3 sequence is 14 residues long. The CDR3 reads CASSQELDVASYTF. The DNA for the CDR3 is TGTGCCAGCAGCCAAGAGTTGGACGTGGCCAGCTACACCTTC.

This clone was detected once. The chain carries TRBV7-3 and TRBJ2-2; D is ambiguous. V was clipped by 5 bases and J by 1 base, with 5 bases between them. Germline V gene lookup returns CDR1 SGHTA and CDR2 FQGTGA. CDR3 size: 13 residues. The DNA for the CDR3 is TGTGCCAGCAGCGTCGAGAACACCGGGGAGCTGTTTTTT. Translated, it gives CASSVENTGELFF. The full variable domain, rest sourced from reference TRBV7-3 and TRBJ2-2, is GAGVSQTPSNKVTEKGKYVELRCDPISGHTALYWYRQSLGQGPEFLIYFQGTGAADDSGLPNDRFFAVRPEGSVSTLKIQRTERGDSAVYLCASSVENTGELFFGEGSRLTVL.

The chain joins TRBV5-1 to TRBJ1-1, with 7 bases matching TRBD1. From germline, CDR1 is SGHRS and CDR2 YFSETQ. The V segment lost 4 bases and the J segment 1 base; nucleotides outside the gene matches: 7. The CDR3 runs to 15 residues. The CDR3, as DNA: TGCGCCAGCAGCGGTAACAGGGGCGCGAACACTGAAGCTTTCTTT. Translation gives CASSGNRGANTEAFF.

DNA for the CDR3: TGTGCCAGCAGCTTGAGCAGGGTCGAACCGCAGTATTTT. Amino acids: CASSLSRVEPQYF. The chain is built from TRBV5-6 and TRBJ2-3, with D perhaps matching TRBD1 (5 bases). V lost 1 base and J 10 bases, leaving 13 bases between the germline ends. Germline values: CDR1 SGHDT, CDR2 YYEEEE. CDR3 length equals 13 residues.

The CDR3 here is CAISGSGTSGPYEQYF. In nucleotides, the CDR3 is TGTGCCATCAGTGGGTCCGGGACTAGCGGCCCCTACGAGCAGTACTTC. The V gene is TRBV10-3, the J gene TRBJ2-7, with 11 positions matching TRBD2. The germline V gene encodes CDR1 ENHRY and CDR2 SYGVKD. Trimming removed 4 bases from V and 2 bases from J; junction bases left unmatched: 7. The CDR3 runs to 16 residues.

The rearrangement uses TRBV28 and TRBJ1-4; 7 bases fit TRBD1. The germline V gene encodes CDR1 MDHEN and CDR2 SYDVKM. The V gene end was trimmed by 6 bases and the J gene end by 5 bases; junction bases not matched to a gene: 6. CDR3 length: 14 amino acids. As DNA, the CDR3 is TGTGCCAGCAGACTTACAGGGGACAATGAAAAACTGTTTTTT. Amino acids: CASRLTGDNEKLFF.

J is TRBJ2-7 and V is TRBV10-3; D might be TRBD1 (5 bases). Germline-derived CDR1 and CDR2 are ENHRY and SYGVKD. Trimming cost V 6 bases and J 0 bases, with 18 bases left between them. CDR3 length equals 16 residues. The CDR3 sequence is CAISSQDTSYSYEQYF. CDR3 sequence (DNA): TGTGCCATCAGCAGTCAGGACACATCTTACTCCTACGAGCAGTACTTC.

The V call is TRBV27, the J call TRBJ1-2, with unresolved D. V was clipped by 5 bases and J by 5 bases, with 18 bases between them. CDR3 length equals 15 residues. Germline V CDR1 and CDR2: MNHEY, SMNVEV (reference sequence). The CDR3 region is CASSKTGGGGYGYTF. CDR3 nucleotides: TGTGCCAGCAGTAAAACGGGAGGCGGAGGGTATGGCTACACCTTC.

The sample holds one count of this clone. The chain carries TRBV5-6 and TRBJ2-1; D perhaps matches TRBD1 (5 bases). The CDR3 totals 17 residues. Trimming stripped 7 bases from V and 0 bases from J, with 20 bases between. CDR1 and CDR2 from the germline V gene are SGHDT and YYEEEE. The CDR3 loop reads CASASLGVAISYNEQFF. CDR3 DNA sequence: TGTGCCAGCGCATCCCTAGGGGTCGCGATCTCCTACAATGAGCAGTTCTTC.

This chain links TRBV7-8 with TRBJ1-2; no clear D gene. The germline gives CDR1 SGHVS, CDR2 FQNEAQ. This CDR3 spans 12 amino acids. V was trimmed by 4 bases and J by 4 bases, leaving 7 bases between them. Written as DNA, the CDR3 is TGTGCCAGCAGCTCACCCGGCTATGGCTACACCTTC. This encodes CASSSPGYGYTF.

The V gene is TRBV28, the J gene TRBJ2-3, with D perhaps TRBD1 (6 bases). The CDR3 runs 13 residues. Germline-derived CDR1 and CDR2 are MDHEN and SYDVKM. V lost 8 bases and J lost 2, with 11 bases in between. CDR3 residues: CASLQGNTDTQYF. CDR3 sequence (DNA): TGTGCCAGCTTACAGGGTAACACAGATACGCAGTATTTT.

This sequence joins TRBV28 and TRBJ1-5; 8 bases fit TRBD1. The CDR3 loop spans 13 amino acids. CDR1 and CDR2 (germline): MDHEN, SYDVKM. V gave up 8 bases and J gave up 2 bases; unmatched junction bases: 2. The CDR3 protein is CASQGAGNQPQHF. In DNA, the CDR3 is TGTGCCAGCCAGGGGGCAGGCAATCAGCCCCAGCATTTT.